These 20 T cell receptor beta chains were sequenced from one sample in a study of regulatory T cells in long-lasting Graves disease. Described time point: newly diagnosed GD, antithyroid drugs for less than 3 months. PBMC RNA served as the TCR library source. Arm-PCR of CDR3 regions and iRepertoire HTBI primers were used to build TCR beta libraries. TCRdb redid the calling of the multiplex PCR reads with MiXCR, one entry per CDR3 protein. Found here are around 250,000 distinct CDR3 sequences, 18% of them singletons; the top ten hold 13% to 15%. These data were likewise used in another study, on T cells in Graves' hyperthyroidism and ophthalmopathy.

Source: peripheral blood mononuclear cells (PBMCs), taken at new diagnosis, from a patient treated with antithyroid drugs. The receptors here all came from a woman in her thirties with Graves disease.

Regarding this clonotype: A much larger clone sits a single nucleotide away, making a read error possible. The rearrangement uses TRBV6-2 or TRBV6-3 and TRBJ2-7; 9 bases match TRBD1. This CDR3 is built from 16 residues. Per germline, CDR1 MNHEY and CDR2 SVGEGT. The trim removed 7 bases at V and 1 base at J, leaving 11 bases unmatched. DNA of the CDR3: TGTGCCAGCACCGGTCCTACCGGGACAGGGTCCTACGAGCAGTACTTC. It is translated as CASTGPTGTGSYEQYF.

The chain uses TRBV14 and TRBJ2-5, with D possibly being TRBD1 (5 bases). V lost 1 base and J lost 1, with 7 bases in between. In germline, CDR1 is SGHDN, CDR2 FVKESK. This CDR3 comprises 14 residues. The CDR3 sequence is CASSQGTLQETQYF. DNA of the CDR3: TGTGCCAGCAGCCAAGGGACACTCCAAGAGACCCAGTACTTC.

The rearrangement links TRBV28 to TRBJ2-2, with 9 bases aligning to TRBD2. The CDR3 totals 15 residues. Unmatched junction bases numbered 10, after V lost 10 bases and J lost 4 bases. Germline CDR1 reads MDHEN; CDR2 reads SYDVKM. This CDR3 is CATTLLAGITGELFF. The CDR3 nucleotides read TGTGCCACGACCTTACTAGCGGGCATCACCGGGGAGCTGTTTTTT.

This clonotype was seen ten or more times. The chain employs TRBV5-1 and TRBJ1-1; D gene uncertain. This CDR3 region has 13 residues. Trimming removed 4 bases from V and 3 bases from J, with 10 bases in between. Germline assignment: CDR1 SGHRS and CDR2 YFSETQ. The CDR3 DNA sequence: TGCGCCAGCAGCCGGACGGAGTACACTGAAGCTTTCTTT. Translated, it gives CASSRTEYTEAFF.

This clonotype was counted at least ten times. The chain carries TRBV6-1 and TRBJ2-5; 10 bases are shared with TRBD1. V dropped 6 bases and J dropped 5; count of bases not matched to a gene: 6. The CDR3 length is 14 residues. The germline CDR1 and CDR2 sequences are MNHNS and SASEGT. The CDR3 coding sequence is TGTGCCAGCAGACCTCCGGGACAGGGGGAGACCCAGTACTTC. Translation: CASRPPGQGETQYF.

This clonotype appeared many times. This chain joins TRBV7-6 and TRBJ2-1; 9 bases align to TRBD2. J gave up 6 bases and V 4 bases, and 10 bases lay outside the gene matches. CDR3 length: 16 amino acids. CDR1 and CDR2 from the germline V gene are SGHVS and FNYEAQ. Written as DNA, the CDR3 is TGTGCCAGCAGCTCCAGAGCGGCGGGGGGGATCAATGAGCAGTTCTTC. This gives the protein CASSSRAAGGINEQFF.

This clonotype was detected many times. The V call is TRBV7-8, the J call TRBJ2-7; D tentatively reads TRBD1 or TRBD2 (5 bases each). Germline-derived CDR1 and CDR2 are SGHVS and FQNEAQ. The CDR3 runs 14 residues. V was pared by 4 bases and J by 2 bases, with 12 bases between. For the CDR3, the DNA is TGTGCCAGCAGCTACGGGACCGTTGCCTACGAGCAGTACTTC. Its translation: CASSYGTVAYEQYF. Filled out from reference TRBV7-8 and TRBJ2-7, the complete variable domain reads GAGVSQSPRYKVAKRGQDVALRCDPISGHVSLFWYQQALGQGPEFLTYFQNEAQLDKSGLPSDRFFAERPEGSVSTLKIQRTQQEDSAVYLCASSYGTVAYEQYFGPGTRLTVT.

This clonotype was counted ten times or more. V usage is TRBV7-2 and J usage is TRBJ1-5; TRBD1 might be the D (6 bases). CDR1 and CDR2 from the germline V gene are SGHTA and FQGNSA. CDR3 size: 16 residues. V dropped 5 bases and J dropped 1 base, with 15 bases sitting between them. CDR3 region: CASSDGGVRSNQPQHF. The CDR3 region has the DNA TGTGCCAGCAGCGATGGGGGCGTCAGGAGCAATCAGCCCCAGCATTTT.

There are a few counts of this clonotype. V usage is TRBV4-1 and J usage is TRBJ2-4; 8 bases fit TRBD1. This CDR3 is 16 amino acids long. With 1 base clipped from V and 1 base from J, the junction kept 3 bases outside the gene matches. From germline, CDR1 is MGHRA and CDR2 YSYEKL. DNA for the CDR3: TGCGCCAGCAGCCAAGGCCAGGGGGCTGCCAAAAACATTCAGTACTTC. Amino acids: CASSQGQGAAKNIQYF.

In this sample, this clonotype turned up a few times. The rearrangement uses TRBV27 and TRBJ1-2; D gene ambiguous. The V gene lost 0 bases and the J gene lost 7 bases, with 15 bases spanning the gap. Looked up from germline, CDR1 is MNHEY and CDR2 is SMNVEV (reference sequence). The CDR3 sequence is 15 residues long. The DNA of the CDR3 is TGTGCCAGCAGTTTATCAGGCGCTCCGGGGTTTGGCTACACCTTC. Translation gives CASSLSGAPGFGYTF.

This clonotype was observed at least ten times. V and J are TRBV5-1 and TRBJ1-1; no clear D gene. CDR1 and CDR2 (germline): SGHRS, YFSETQ. CDR3 length: 14 residues. Trimming shortened V by 5 bases and J by 0 bases, and 11 bases separated the two germline ends. The CDR3 sequence: CASRLTGVNTEAFF. DNA of the CDR3: TGCGCCAGCAGGTTGACCGGGGTGAACACTGAAGCTTTCTTT.

This clonotype was seen only a few times. The chain is built from TRBV6-1 and TRBJ2-1, with TRBD1 matching 7 bases. This CDR3 spans 15 amino acids. The V segment lost 7 bases and the J segment 5 bases; nucleotides outside the gene matches: 11. Germline loops: CDR1 MNHNS, CDR2 SASEGT. Here the CDR3 reads CASNRQGSGNNEQFF. The CDR3 DNA sequence: TGTGCCAGCAATCGACAGGGATCCGGAAACAATGAGCAGTTCTTC.

This clonotype was recorded many times. V gene TRBV2 combines with J gene TRBJ2-7; 9 positions match TRBD1. The CDR3 totals 15 residues. The V and J ends lost 3 bases and 3 bases, in that order; junction bases with no gene match: 6. Germline V gives CDR1 SNHLY, CDR2 FYNNEI. CDR3 coding DNA: TGTGCCAGCAGTGAGGAAGGGACAGGGTTCTACGAGCAGTACTTC. Protein sequence: CASSEEGTGFYEQYF.

V and J are TRBV6-1 and TRBJ1-5; D might be TRBD1 (6 bases). The V and J ends lost 7 bases and 4 bases respectively, with 17 bases between them. CDR1 and CDR2 (germline): MNHNS, SASEGT. This CDR3 contains 15 residues. The CDR3 here is CASTRGGGWNQPQHF. Written as DNA, the CDR3 is TGTGCCAGCACCCGGGGGGGGGGCTGGAATCAGCCCCAGCATTTT.

The chain employs TRBV30 and TRBJ2-7; no clear D gene. Germline V gives CDR1 GTSNPN, CDR2 SVGIG (reference sequence). The CDR3 covers 14 residues. Trimming took off 5 bases at V and 0 bases at J, with 14 bases between the two ends. The CDR3 here is CAWSYGEGSYEQYF. CDR3 sequence (DNA): TGTGCCTGGTCCTACGGAGAAGGCTCCTACGAGCAGTACTTC. Combining the CDR3 with reference TRBV30 and TRBJ2-7 gives the whole variable domain SQTIHQWPATLVQPVGSPLSLECTVEGTSNPNLYWYRQAAGRGLQLLFYSVGIGQISSEVPQNLSASRPQDRQFILSSKKLLLSDSGFYLCAWSYGEGSYEQYFGPGTRLTVT.

This clonotype was seen at least ten times. The rearrangement links TRBV24-1 to TRBJ2-3, with 8 positions matching TRBD1. Germline V gene sequence: CDR1 KGHDR, CDR2 SFDVKD. V lost 3 bases and J lost 3; bases outside the gene matches: 13. This CDR3 is 18 amino acids long. The CDR3 here is CATSDAGGDELRTDTQYF. In DNA form, the CDR3 reads TGTGCCACCAGTGATGCAGGGGGCGACGAGTTAAGAACAGATACGCAGTATTTT.

Ten or more counts support this clonotype. The rearrangement joins TRBV7-6 to TRBJ1-5, with D maybe TRBD1 (5 bases). CDR1 is SGHVS and CDR2 is FNYEAQ in the germline V gene. The CDR3 is 15 amino acids. Trimming took off 2 bases at V and 2 bases at J, with 10 bases between the two ends. The CDR3 is CASSLQLGGNQPQHF. The DNA of the CDR3 is TGTGCCAGCAGCTTACAGCTGGGGGGCAATCAGCCCCAGCATTTT.

This clonotype appeared a few times. This could be a read error, since a much larger clone is one nucleotide away. The CDR3 loop reads CASSGGPSGSYEQYF. Written as DNA, the CDR3 is TGTGCCAGCAGTGGAGGACCTAGCGGATCCTACGAGCAGTACTTC. The rearrangement joins TRBV2 to TRBJ2-7; 7 nucleotides align to TRBD2. Germline-derived CDR1 and CDR2 are SNHLY and FYNNEI. This CDR3 comprises 15 residues. The ends lost 4 bases at V and 1 base at J; junction bases unmatched: 7.

This clonotype was found a few times. The chain has TRBV2 and TRBJ1-2; TRBD1 might be the D (6 bases). Germline V CDR1 and CDR2: SNHLY, FYNNEI. V was cut by 11 bases and J by 5 bases, with 24 bases left in between. The CDR3 spans 15 residues. In nucleotides, the CDR3 is TGTGCCGGCATGCGACAGGATTCTATGACTTATGGCTACACCTTC. This translates into CAGMRQDSMTYGYTF.

In its sample, this clonotype was seen many times. The rearrangement uses TRBV13 and TRBJ2-7; the D gene is possibly TRBD1 (6 bases). The CDR3 is made up of 14 amino acids. The V end was cut by 4 bases, the J end by 5 bases, with 15 bases between. Germline loops: CDR1 PRHDT, CDR2 FYEKMQ (reference sequence). CDR3: CASSSRQEKDEQYF. In nucleotides, the CDR3 is TGTGCCAGCAGCTCCAGACAGGAAAAGGACGAGCAGTACTTC.